In its sample, the clone carrying this T cell receptor (beta chain) was seen a few times. The antigen is undetermined. Conversion of TCR transcripts into cDNA relied on 5'RACE template switching, which added a universal primer site and UMIs. Via MiXCR, TCRdb re-called the 5' RACE reads, giving one row per CDR3 protein. The sample holds around 73,000 distinct CDR3 sequences; roughly 7.7% are singletons and the top ten take less than 50%. This record belongs to a study of T cells after yellow fever vaccination. Overall study findings and caveats: The secondary response was weaker but peaked faster, day 5 versus 15. Post-booster reappearance was seen for most primary-vaccination clones (roughly 96% CD4, around 90% CD8).

This CDR3 spans 14 amino acids. V was clipped by 0 bases and J by 0 bases, with 6 bases between them. Germline V gene sequence: CDR1 ENHRY, CDR2 SYGVKD. The sample was CD8+ T cells sorted from PBMCs, taken on the day of the yellow fever booster vaccination. The chain is built from TRBV10-3 and TRBJ2-7, with D unclear. The TCR originated in a man aged 25-40 years who received the YFV17D yellow fever vaccine. CDR3 nucleotide sequence: TGTGCCATCAGTGAGTCTGTACTCTCCTACGAGCAGTACTTC. Its translation is CAISESVLSYEQYF.